One sample yielded the 6 T cell receptor beta chains listed below, sequenced in a study of T cell repertoires in cytomegalovirus infection. These receptors have no known antigen. TCRdb reanalysed the reads using MiXCR and keeps one entry per CDR3 protein. The sample has 300,000 to 400,000 distinct CDR3 sequences, 25% to 35% seen once. The sequencing used cultured PBMCs, collected from culture after CMV antigen stimulation. All receptors come from a human donor in good health (CMV status not recorded). Some clones in this sample may be carry-over from other donors' samples.

The J gene is TRBJ2-3, the V gene TRBV11-2, with D possibly matching TRBD2 (7 bases). V lost 6 bases and J 4 bases, leaving 17 bases between the germline ends. The CDR3 consists of 15 residues. The germline gives CDR1 SGHAT, CDR2 FQNNGV. CDR3 sequence reads: CASRPGLGGPDTQYF. CDR3 in DNA: TGTGCCAGCAGACCGGGACTCGGGGGGCCAGATACGCAGTATTTT.

This clonotype was seen repeatedly, ten times or more. The chain carries TRBV7-2 and TRBJ2-7; no definite D call. Trimming stripped 2 bases from V and 0 bases from J, with 11 bases between. The CDR3 is 15 amino acids. Germline CDR1 reads SGHTA; CDR2 reads FQGNSA. CDR3 bases: TGTGCCAGCAGCTTATATAGTCGTAGCTCCTACGAGCAGTACTTC. This sequence encodes CASSLYSRSSYEQYF. The entire variable domain, with the rest obtained from reference TRBV7-2 and TRBJ2-7, is as follows: GAGVSQSPSNKVTEKGKDVELRCDPISGHTALYWYRQSLGQGLEFLIYFQGNSAPDKSGLPSDRFSAERTGGSVSTLTIQRTQQEDSAVYLCASSLYSRSSYEQYFGPGTRLTVT.

The V and J genes are TRBV2 and TRBJ2-2, with D hard to call. This CDR3 region has 14 residues. From germline, CDR1 is SNHLY and CDR2 FYNNEI. V lost 5 bases and J 3 bases, leaving 10 bases between the germline ends. CDR3 DNA: TGTGCCAGCAGTTTCGACTCGGACACCGGGGAGCTGTTTTTT. It specifies CASSFDSDTGELFF.

The chain employs TRBV7-2 and TRBJ2-1; TRBD2 might be the D (6 bases). V shed 7 bases and J shed 5 bases, with 12 bases lying between them. The germline CDR1 and CDR2 sequences are SGHTA and FQGNSA. CDR3 length: 13 amino acids. The CDR3 loop is CASTSGVDNEQFF. In nucleotides, the CDR3 is TGTGCCAGCACCTCGGGGGTTGACAATGAGCAGTTCTTC.

This clonotype was counted between two and nine times. The V call is TRBV7-8, the J call TRBJ1-6; D unresolved. Germline V gives CDR1 SGHVS, CDR2 FQNEAQ. V lost 2 bases to trimming and J lost 7 bases, with 9 bases between them. The CDR3 runs 14 residues. The CDR3 nucleotides read TGTGCCAGCAGCTTAAATCCCGGGAATTCACCCCTCCACTTT. Translating it yields CASSLNPGNSPLHF. Complete variable domain (other parts from reference TRBV7-8 and TRBJ1-6): GAGVSQSPRYKVAKRGQDVALRCDPISGHVSLFWYQQALGQGPEFLTYFQNEAQLDKSGLPSDRFFAERPEGSVSTLKIQRTQQEDSAVYLCASSLNPGNSPLHFGNGTRLTVT.

The V gene is TRBV5-6, the J gene TRBJ2-1; maybe TRBD1 (6 bases). V dropped 4 bases and J dropped 0 bases, with 14 bases sitting between them. The V gene's germline CDR1 is SGHDT and CDR2 YYEEEE. The CDR3 is made up of 16 amino acids. CDR3 nucleotide sequence: TGTGCCAGCAGCCGTTGGGGGACACTCTCCTACAATGAGCAGTTCTTC. Protein product: CASSRWGTLSYNEQFF.